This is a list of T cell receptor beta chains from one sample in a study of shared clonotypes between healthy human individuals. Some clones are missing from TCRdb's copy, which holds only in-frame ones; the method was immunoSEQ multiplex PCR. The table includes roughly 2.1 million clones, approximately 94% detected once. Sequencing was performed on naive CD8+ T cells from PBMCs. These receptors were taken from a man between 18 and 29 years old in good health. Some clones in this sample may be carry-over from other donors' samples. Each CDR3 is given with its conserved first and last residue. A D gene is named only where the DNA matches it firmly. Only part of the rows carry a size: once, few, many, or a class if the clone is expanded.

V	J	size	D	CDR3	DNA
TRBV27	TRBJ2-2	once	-	CASSLGAGYTGELFF	TGTGCCAGCAGTTTAGGGGCAGGGTACACCGGGGAGCTGTTTTTT
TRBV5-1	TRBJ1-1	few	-	CASSLGRFVEAFF	TGCGCCAGCAGCTTGGGTAGGTTCGTGGAAGCTTTCTTT
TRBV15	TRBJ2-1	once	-	CATSRVSGLTGNEQFF	TGTGCCACCAGCAGAGTTTCGGGACTTACCGGCAATGAGCAGTTCTTC
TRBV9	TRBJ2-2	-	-	CASSWGANTGELFF	TGTGCCAGTTCTTGGGGGGCCAACACCGGGGAGCTGTTTTTT
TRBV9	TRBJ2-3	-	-	CASSAAVGGTQYF	TGTGCCAGCAGCGCCGCCGTGGGCGGCACGCAGTATTTT
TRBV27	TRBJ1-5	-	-	CASSFPKYSNQPQHF	TGTGCCAGCAGTTTCCCGAAATATAGCAATCAGCCCCAGCATTTT
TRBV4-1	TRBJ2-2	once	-	CASSQDARRGTNTGELFF	TGCGCCAGCAGCCAAGATGCCAGGCGGGGTACGAACACCGGGGAGCTGTTTTTT
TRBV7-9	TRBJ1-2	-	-	CASSPSSYTYGYTF	TGTGCCAGCAGCCCCAGCTCGTACACCTATGGCTACACCTTC
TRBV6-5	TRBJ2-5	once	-	CASSYRYEETQYF	TGTGCCAGCAGTTATAGATACGAAGAGACCCAGTACTTC
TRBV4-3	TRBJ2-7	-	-	CASSQSLARSYEQYF	TGCGCCAGCAGCCAATCCTTGGCCAGGTCCTACGAGCAGTACTTC
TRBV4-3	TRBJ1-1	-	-	CASSQDRDTAFF	TGCGCCAGCAGCCAAGACCGGGACACGGCTTTCTTT
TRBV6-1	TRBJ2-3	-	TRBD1	CASSELRVSGGRGIDTQYF	TGTGCCAGCAGTGAACTCCGAGTTTCAGGGGGCCGCGGGATAGATACGCAGTATTTT
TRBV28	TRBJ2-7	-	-	CASRRAAGGPYEQYF	TGTGCCAGCAGACGAGCCGCTGGCGGACCCTACGAGCAGTACTTC
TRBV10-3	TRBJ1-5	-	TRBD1	CAIRGQGGQPQHF	TGTGCCATCAGGGGACAGGGCGGCCAGCCCCAGCATTTT
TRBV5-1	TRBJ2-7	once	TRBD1	CASSVGQGLTYEQYF	TGCGCCAGCAGCGTAGGACAGGGGTTAACCTACGAGCAGTACTTC
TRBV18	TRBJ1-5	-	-	CASSPRTQVSYSNQPQHF	TGTGCCAGCTCACCGCGCACCCAAGTATCTTATAGCAATCAGCCCCAGCATTTT
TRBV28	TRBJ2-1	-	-	CASSLRPYNEQFF	TGTGCCAGCAGTCTTCGTCCCTACAATGAGCAGTTCTTC
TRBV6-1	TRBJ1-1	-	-	CASNPLQGTNTEAFF	TGTGCCAGCAACCCCCTCCAGGGTACGAACACTGAAGCTTTCTTT
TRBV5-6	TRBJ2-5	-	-	CASSQGPGTQYF	TGTGCCAGCAGCCAGGGGCCGGGGACCCAGTACTTC
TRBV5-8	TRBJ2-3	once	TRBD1	CASSLRRTGGISIADTQYF	TGTGCCAGCAGCTTGAGGAGGACAGGGGGGATTAGTATCGCAGATACGCAGTATTTT
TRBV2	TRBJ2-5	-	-	CASRSFGGQETQYF	TGTGCCAGCAGGTCCTTCGGGGGTCAAGAGACCCAGTACTTC
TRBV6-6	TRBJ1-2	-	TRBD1	CASSYDTGGFDGYTF	TGTGCCAGCAGTTACGACACAGGGGGCTTCGATGGCTACACCTTC
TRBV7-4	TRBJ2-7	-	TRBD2	CASTVGKRDLSYEQYF	TGTGCCAGCACTGTCGGAAAGCGGGACCTCTCCTACGAGCAGTACTTC